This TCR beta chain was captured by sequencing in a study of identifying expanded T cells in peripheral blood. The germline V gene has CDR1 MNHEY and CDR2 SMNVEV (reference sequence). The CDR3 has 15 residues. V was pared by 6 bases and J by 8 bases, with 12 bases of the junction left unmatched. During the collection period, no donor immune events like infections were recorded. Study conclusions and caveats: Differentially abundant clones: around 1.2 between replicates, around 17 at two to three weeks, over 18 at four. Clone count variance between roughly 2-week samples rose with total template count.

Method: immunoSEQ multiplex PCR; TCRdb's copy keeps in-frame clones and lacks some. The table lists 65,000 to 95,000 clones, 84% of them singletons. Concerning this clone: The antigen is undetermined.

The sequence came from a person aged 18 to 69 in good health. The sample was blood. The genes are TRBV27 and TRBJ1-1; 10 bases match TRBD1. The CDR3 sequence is CASSPIQGQGGEAFF. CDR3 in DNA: TGTGCCAGCAGCCCAATCCAAGGACAGGGGGGGGAAGCTTTCTTT.